This TCR beta chain was sequenced during a study of control samples from healthy donors and cancer patients. Germline loops: CDR1 MNHEY, CDR2 SMNVEV (reference sequence). Trimming cost V 0 bases and J 6 bases; bases outside gene matches: 2. This CDR3 spans 15 amino acids. Assay: immunoSEQ multiplex PCR; the TCRdb copy retains only in-frame clones and omits some. The repertoire holds 150,000 to 200,000 clones, with 91% as singletons. Details on this clone: Other DNA sequences in the sample encode the same CDR3.

This sequence originates from a woman aged 25 to 39 in good health. The V gene is TRBV27, the J gene TRBJ2-1; 10 nucleotides match TRBD2. Sequenced: blood. The CDR3 coding sequence is TGTGCCAGCAGTTTATCCCTAGCGGGGGTCAATGAGCAGTTCTTC. It is translated as CASSLSLAGVNEQFF.